This TCR beta chain appears in the sequencing data of a study of T cell responses to AZD1222 COVID-19 vaccine. Profiled with immunoSEQ multiplex PCR; TCRdb holds only in-frame clones, not every one. The sample has 100,000 or so clones; 85% to 90% are singletons. Germline V gene data show CDR1 as MGHRA and CDR2 as YSYEKL. The CDR3 length is 18 residues. V shed 2 bases, J shed 7 bases, and the junction held 17 bases outside the gene matches. The chain couples TRBV4-1 to TRBJ1-5, with 7 bases aligning to TRBD1. The source material was peripheral blood, sampled on day 0 of AZD1222 vaccination. The source is an adult in good health. CDR3 loop: CASSQPTEGQPRSQPQHF. CDR3 DNA: TGCGCCAGCAGCCAACCAACAGAGGGACAGCCCAGGTCGCAGCCCCAGCATTTT.